The 31 T cell receptor beta chains listed next were all sequenced from one sample in a study of tumor-infiltrating lymphocytes in localized non-small cell lung cancer. Generated by immunoSEQ multiplex PCR, the TCRdb table keeps only in-frame clones and is missing some. The table has 21,000 or so clones, 80% seen once. Sequences were obtained from lung tumor tissue. The receptors derive from a human donor with non-small cell lung cancer.

The chain joins TRBV5-6 to TRBJ1-1; D is ambiguous. CDR1 and CDR2 from the germline V gene are SGHDT and YYEEEE. With 1 base removed from V and 2 bases from J, the gap between germline ends came to 6 bases. CDR3 length: 13 amino acids. The CDR3 sequence: CASSLFLNTEAFF. Written as DNA, the CDR3 is TGTGCCAGCAGCTTGTTCCTCAACACTGAAGCTTTCTTT.

The V gene is TRBV6-6, the J gene TRBJ2-7, with no clear D. From germline, CDR1 is MNHNY and CDR2 SVGAGI (reference sequence). The ends were cut back, 0 bases at V and 0 bases at J, with 12 bases in the middle. The CDR3 consists of 16 residues. The CDR3, as DNA: TGTGCCAGCAGTTACTCCCAGCGATTAAACTCCTACGAGCAGTACTTC. It codes for CASSYSQRLNSYEQYF.

V is TRBV7-2 and J is TRBJ2-3, with D maybe TRBD1 (6 bases). The V gene lost 2 bases and the J gene lost 7 bases, with 16 bases spanning the gap. Germline V gene sequence: CDR1 SGHTA, CDR2 FQGNSA. The CDR3 runs 15 residues. The CDR3: CASSLRQGLRNTQYF. CDR3 DNA: TGTGCCAGCAGCTTAAGGCAGGGGCTTAGGAATACGCAGTATTTT.

The table lists this clone with a count of one. This chain connects TRBV7-6 to TRBJ2-1; 7 bases match TRBD1. The CDR3 loop spans 14 amino acids. After removal of 2 bases from V and 6 bases from J, the junction contained 4 bases not matched to a gene. Per germline, CDR1 SGHVS and CDR2 FNYEAQ. The CDR3 is CASSLSQGVNEQFF. CDR3 nucleotides: TGTGCCAGCAGCTTATCGCAGGGGGTCAATGAGCAGTTCTTC.

There are a few counts of this clone. The V and J genes are TRBV19 and TRBJ1-2; weak D call: TRBD1 (6 bases). Germline V CDR1 and CDR2: LNHDA, SQIVND (reference sequence). CDR3 length: 14 amino acids. The V and J ends lost 7 bases and 3 bases respectively, with 15 bases between them. The CDR3 DNA reads as TGTGCCAGTACCATGTGGGCAGGGGACTATGGCTACACCTTC. This sequence encodes CASTMWAGDYGYTF.

This rearrangement joins TRBV5-1 to TRBJ1-3, with 7 bases matching TRBD1. This CDR3 spans 15 amino acids. J lost 4 bases, V lost 1 base, and 5 bases had no gene match. Per the germline V gene, CDR1 is SGHRS and CDR2 is YFSETQ. The CDR3: CASSLTGVYGNTIYF. DNA for the CDR3: TGCGCCAGCAGCTTGACAGGGGTCTACGGAAACACCATATATTTT.

CDR3 sequence (DNA): TGTGCCAGCAGTTTAGGCAGGCTTACAGATACGCAGTATTTT. Translation gives CASSLGRLTDTQYF. The J gene is TRBJ2-3, the V gene TRBV27; D unresolved. Per the germline V gene, CDR1 is MNHEY and CDR2 is SMNVEV (reference sequence). V gave up 2 bases and J gave up 3 bases, with 9 bases separating them. CDR3 length equals 14 residues.

The chain couples TRBV9 to TRBJ1-2; D perhaps matches TRBD1 (5 bases). Trimming cost V 4 bases and J 3 bases, with 7 bases left between them. Per the germline V gene, CDR1 is SGDLS and CDR2 is YYNGEE. This CDR3 is built from 12 residues. In nucleotides, the CDR3 is TGTGCCAGCAGCACAGGAGACTATGGCTACACCTTC. Translating gives CASSTGDYGYTF.

The V gene is TRBV13, the J gene TRBJ1-1; D is undetermined. The CDR3 has 13 residues. CDR1 is PRHDT, CDR2 FYEKMQ, per germline (reference sequence). With 4 bases removed from V and 1 base from J, the gap between germline ends came to 7 bases. CDR3 amino acids: CASSSEENTEAFF. The CDR3 coding sequence is TGTGCCAGCAGCTCAGAAGAGAACACTGAAGCTTTCTTT.

This clone has a handful of counts. J is TRBJ2-7 and V is TRBV5-4, with 9 bases fitting TRBD1. Germline V gives CDR1 SGHNT, CDR2 YYREEE (reference sequence). The CDR3 runs 16 residues. V shed 4 bases, J shed 6 bases, and the junction held 14 bases outside the gene matches. The CDR3 region is CASSTSYGTGKGEQYF. CDR3 sequence (DNA): TGTGCCAGCAGCACTTCGTATGGGACAGGGAAGGGCGAGCAGTACTTC.

The chain employs TRBV7-9 and TRBJ2-1; tentative D call: TRBD2 (5 bases). V lost 7 bases and J lost 7, with 11 bases in between. CDR3 length: 12 amino acids. Germline CDR1 and CDR2: SEHNR and FQNEAQ (reference sequence). The CDR3 DNA is TGTGCCAGCACGAGCGGTGGAAATGAGCAGTTCTTC. Amino acids: CASTSGGNEQFF.

The chain recombines TRBV28 with TRBJ2-7, with 11 bases lining up with TRBD2. The V segment lost 3 bases and the J segment 2 bases; nucleotides outside the gene matches: 0. The CDR3 has 14 amino acids. CDR1 and CDR2 from the germline V gene are MDHEN and SYDVKM. This chain's CDR3 is CASSLTSGAYEQYF. Here the CDR3 DNA reads TGTGCCAGCAGTTTGACTAGCGGGGCCTACGAGCAGTACTTC.

V gene TRBV18 combines with J gene TRBJ1-3; TRBD1 is a possible D gene (5 bases). The CDR3 has 16 residues. The ends were cut back, 2 bases at V and 3 bases at J, with 14 bases in the middle. Germline CDR1 KGHSH, CDR2 LQKENI. This CDR3 reads CASSPGASRGGNTIYF. In DNA form, the CDR3 reads TGTGCCAGCTCACCAGGGGCATCTAGAGGTGGAAACACCATATATTTT.

This chain uses TRBV4-3 with TRBJ2-5; perhaps D is TRBD1 or TRBD2 (6 bases each). V was clipped by 4 bases and J by 5 bases, with 29 bases between them. The CDR3 spans 19 residues. Germline loops: CDR1 LGHNA, CDR2 YSLEER. Here the CDR3 DNA reads TGCGCCAGCAGCCCATCGGGGGCCTTAGGAGGCCCGAGGGTGGAGACCCAGTACTTC. Its translation is CASSPSGALGGPRVETQYF.

The chain carries TRBV4-3 and TRBJ1-4; 12 nucleotides line up with TRBD1. V gave up 4 bases and J gave up 2 bases; unmatched junction bases: 8. From germline, CDR1 is LGHNA and CDR2 YSLEER. The CDR3 runs to 18 residues. This CDR3 reads CASSRGQGAGRTNEKLFF. CDR3 in DNA: TGCGCCAGCAGCCGGGGACAGGGGGCCGGACGGACTAATGAAAAACTGTTTTTT.

The DNA of the CDR3 is TGTGCCAGCAGCGTAGTCGGGAGGGGAGGGGCTAATGAGCAGTTCTTC. Residues: CASSVVGRGGANEQFF. The J gene is TRBJ2-1, the V gene TRBV9, with 8 positions matching TRBD2. With 0 bases clipped from V and 7 bases from J, the junction kept 9 bases outside the gene matches. The CDR3 contains 16 residues. Germline CDR1 reads SGDLS; CDR2 reads YYNGEE.

This clone has just one count. The chain carries TRBV9 and TRBJ2-2, with unresolved D. The CDR3 runs to 13 residues. Germline loops: CDR1 SGDLS, CDR2 YYNGEE. Trimming stripped 1 base from V and 5 bases from J, with 6 bases between. The DNA of the CDR3 is TGTGCCAGCAGCGTATCGCATACCGGGGAGCTGTTTTTT. Its protein product is CASSVSHTGELFF.

Only one count was recorded for this clone. This chain links TRBV19 with TRBJ2-3; tentatively, D is TRBD1 or TRBD2 (6 bases each). Trimming stripped 9 bases from V and 4 bases from J, with 14 bases between. CDR3 length: 13 amino acids. CDR1 LNHDA and CDR2 SQIVND come from the germline V gene (reference sequence). The DNA of the CDR3 is TGTGCCAGCGGGGGCGTCTGGGCAGATACGCAGTATTTT. Encoded protein: CASGGVWADTQYF.

The CDR3 DNA is TGTGCCAGCCTCGGGTACAGGGCAAAGAACTATGGCTACACCTTC. This encodes CASLGYRAKNYGYTF. The V call is TRBV5-6, the J call TRBJ1-2; D might be TRBD1 (6 bases). V lost 7 bases, J lost 2 bases, and 18 bases lay in between. Looked up from germline, CDR1 is SGHDT and CDR2 is YYEEEE. CDR3 length: 15 residues.

This clone was observed a few times. The genes are TRBV7-9 and TRBJ2-5; D gene uncertain. The CDR3 has 12 residues. Deletions cut 5 bases from V and 4 bases from J, with 8 bases between. CDR1 and CDR2 (germline): SEHNR, FQNEAQ (reference sequence). The CDR3 reads CASSVGRETQYF. CDR3 bases: TGTGCCAGCAGCGTTGGCAGAGAGACCCAGTACTTC.

The V call is TRBV7-9, the J call TRBJ2-7; unclear D gene. The CDR3 has 11 residues. Trimming cost V 8 bases and J 3 bases, with 8 bases left between them. Germline V gene lookup returns CDR1 SEHNR and CDR2 FQNEAQ (reference sequence). CDR3 sequence: CASGELYEQYF. The CDR3 coding sequence is TGTGCCAGCGGCGAACTCTACGAGCAGTACTTC.

This rearrangement joins TRBV7-3 to TRBJ2-1, with D possibly being TRBD1 (6 bases). Deletions cut 4 bases from V and 9 bases from J, with 16 bases between. Germline-derived CDR1 and CDR2 are SGHTA and FQGTGA. CDR3 length: 14 residues. CDR3 sequence: CASSSQGSGVEQFF. In nucleotides, the CDR3 is TGTGCCAGCAGCTCGCAGGGCTCAGGGGTTGAGCAGTTCTTC. The entire variable domain, with the rest obtained from reference TRBV7-3 and TRBJ2-1, is as follows: GAGVSQTPSNKVTEKGKYVELRCDPISGHTALYWYRQSLGQGPEFLIYFQGTGAADDSGLPNDRFFAVRPEGSVSTLKIQRTERGDSAVYLCASSSQGSGVEQFFGPGTRLTVL.

The chain is built from TRBV7-6 and TRBJ2-5, with TRBD2 identical over 8 bases. V lost 6 bases to trimming and J lost 1 base; unmatched junction nucleotides: 4. The germline CDR1 and CDR2 sequences are SGHVS and FNYEAQ. The CDR3 is 14 amino acids. In DNA form, the CDR3 reads TGTGCCAGCAGTCGAGGGACTAGCCAAGAGACCCAGTACTTC. Translated: CASSRGTSQETQYF. The variable domain in full, with the rest retrieved from reference TRBV7-6 and TRBJ2-5, is GAGVSQSPRYKVTKRGQDVALRCDPISGHVSLYWYRQALGQGPEFLTYFNYEAQQDKSGLPNDRFSAERPEGSISTLTIQRTEQRDSAMYRCASSRGTSQETQYFGPGTRLLVL.

J is TRBJ2-1 and V is TRBV2, with 11 bases fitting TRBD2. V shed 8 bases and J 8 bases; nucleotides not matched to a gene: 8. The CDR3 covers 14 residues. Germline CDR1 SNHLY, CDR2 FYNNEI. The CDR3 DNA is TGTGCCAGCCGCCGACTAGCGGGAAGCGATGAGCAGTTCTTC. It yields the protein CASRRLAGSDEQFF.

The chain employs TRBV4-3 and TRBJ2-7; 9 bases fit TRBD1. Trimming cost V 1 base and J 2 bases; bases outside gene matches: 6. This CDR3 has 16 residues. Germline V gene lookup returns CDR1 LGHNA and CDR2 YSLEER. The CDR3 region has the DNA TGCGCCAGCAGCCAAGGAGAGGACAGGGGTACCTACGAGCAGTACTTC. Residues: CASSQGEDRGTYEQYF.

This rearrangement joins TRBV2 to TRBJ2-2, with D uncertain. Deletions cut 6 bases from V and 4 bases from J, with 9 bases between. The CDR3 spans 13 residues. Germline assignment: CDR1 SNHLY and CDR2 FYNNEI. CDR3 loop: CASSRDITGELFF. The CDR3 nucleotides are TGTGCCAGCAGCAGAGATATCACCGGGGAGCTGTTTTTT.

The V gene is TRBV5-4, the J gene TRBJ2-3, with D perhaps matching TRBD2 (6 bases). The germline V gene encodes CDR1 SGHNT and CDR2 YYREEE (reference sequence). The V end was cut by 4 bases, the J end by 6 bases, with 24 bases between. The CDR3 extends over 17 amino acids. CDR3 bases: TGTGCCAGCAGCCGCCCTACAGGTGGGGAAGGAGGGGATACGCAGTATTTT. Translation: CASSRPTGGEGGDTQYF.

The chain joins TRBV18 to TRBJ2-7, with 10 nucleotides matching TRBD2. The CDR3 covers 16 residues. V was pared by 3 bases and J by 4 bases, with 9 bases of the junction left unmatched. CDR1 and CDR2 (germline): KGHSH, LQKENI. The CDR3: CASSPKSSGSPYEQYF. The DNA for the CDR3 is TGTGCCAGCTCACCCAAATCTAGCGGGAGCCCGTACGAGCAGTACTTC.

The CDR3 DNA follows: TGTGCCAGCAGTTACTCTTCAGGGGGGGAAAAACTGTTTTTT. The encoded protein is CASSYSSGGEKLFF. This chain uses TRBV6-6 with TRBJ1-4; TRBD1 matches at 7 bases. Germline assignment: CDR1 MNHNY and CDR2 SVGAGI (reference sequence). This CDR3 is 14 amino acids long. Trimming cost V 0 bases and J 8 bases; bases outside gene matches: 3.

The chain carries TRBV19 and TRBJ2-1, with a tentative D call TRBD2 (5 bases). Deletions cut 7 bases from V and 1 base from J, with 14 bases between. This CDR3 has 15 amino acids. The V gene's germline CDR1 is LNHDA and CDR2 SQIVND (reference sequence). CDR3 in amino acids: CASKKGSDSYNEQFF. CDR3 nucleotide sequence: TGTGCCAGTAAAAAGGGTAGCGATTCCTACAATGAGCAGTTCTTC.

The chain couples TRBV9 to TRBJ2-5; D perhaps matches TRBD2 (6 bases). This CDR3 is built from 14 residues. CDR1 and CDR2 from the germline V gene are SGDLS and YYNGEE. V lost 0 bases, J lost 4 bases, and 10 bases lay in between. The CDR3 loop reads CASSVGLGVETQYF. CDR3 DNA: TGTGCCAGCAGCGTAGGACTAGGGGTAGAGACCCAGTACTTC.